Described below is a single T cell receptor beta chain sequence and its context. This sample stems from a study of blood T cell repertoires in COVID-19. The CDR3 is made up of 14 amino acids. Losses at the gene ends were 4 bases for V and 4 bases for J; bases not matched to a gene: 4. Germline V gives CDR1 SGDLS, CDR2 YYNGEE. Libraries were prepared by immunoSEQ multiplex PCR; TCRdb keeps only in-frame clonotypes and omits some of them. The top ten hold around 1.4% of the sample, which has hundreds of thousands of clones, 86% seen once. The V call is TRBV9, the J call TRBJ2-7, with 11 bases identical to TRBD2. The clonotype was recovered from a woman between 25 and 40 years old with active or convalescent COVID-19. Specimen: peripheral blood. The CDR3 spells CASSKTSGVYEQYF. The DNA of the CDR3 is TGTGCCAGCAGCAAGACTAGCGGGGTTTACGAGCAGTACTTC.